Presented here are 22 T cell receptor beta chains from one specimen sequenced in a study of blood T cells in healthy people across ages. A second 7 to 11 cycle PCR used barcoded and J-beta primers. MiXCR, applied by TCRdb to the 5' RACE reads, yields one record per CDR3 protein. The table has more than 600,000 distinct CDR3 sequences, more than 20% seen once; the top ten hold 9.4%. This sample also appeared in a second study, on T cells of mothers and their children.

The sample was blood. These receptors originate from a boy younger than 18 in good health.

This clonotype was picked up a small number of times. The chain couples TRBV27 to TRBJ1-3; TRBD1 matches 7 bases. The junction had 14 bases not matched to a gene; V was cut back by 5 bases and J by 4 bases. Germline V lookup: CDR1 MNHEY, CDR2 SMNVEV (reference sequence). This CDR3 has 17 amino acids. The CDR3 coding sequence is TGTGCCAGCAGTACAGGGGACAGACGCCTTTTAGGAAACACCATATATTTT. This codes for CASSTGDRRLLGNTIYF.

Here the CDR3 DNA reads TGTGCCAGCAGCAACACCGCCGGACAGGGGGCTGTCTACGAGCAGTACTTC. Amino acids: CASSNTAGQGAVYEQYF. The chain combines TRBV7-9 with TRBJ2-7, with 11 positions matching TRBD1. CDR3 length: 17 residues. V lost 5 bases to trimming and J lost 3 bases; unmatched junction nucleotides: 12. Germline CDR1 and CDR2: SEHNR and FQNEAQ (reference sequence).

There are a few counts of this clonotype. The CDR3 is CASSEQDLPLEQYF. CDR3 nucleotides: TGTGCCAGCTCGGAACAGGACCTCCCTCTCGAGCAGTACTTC. The J gene is TRBJ2-7, the V gene TRBV18; weak D call: TRBD1 (5 bases). Germline V gene lookup returns CDR1 KGHSH and CDR2 LQKENI. Between the trimmed V and J ends, which lost 6 bases and 6 bases, there was a span of 18 bases. The CDR3 covers 14 residues. The variable domain in full, with the rest retrieved from reference TRBV18 and TRBJ2-7, is NAGVMQNPRHLVRRRGQEARLRCSPMKGHSHVYWYRQLPEEGLKFMVYLQKENIIDESGMPKERFSAEFPKEGPSILRIQQVVRGDSAAYFCASSEQDLPLEQYFGPGTRLTVT.

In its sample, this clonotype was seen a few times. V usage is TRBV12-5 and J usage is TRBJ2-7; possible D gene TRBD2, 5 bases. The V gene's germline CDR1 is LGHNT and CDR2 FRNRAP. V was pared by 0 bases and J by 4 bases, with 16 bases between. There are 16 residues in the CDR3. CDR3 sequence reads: CASGLVLDGVEYEQYF. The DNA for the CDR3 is TGTGCTAGTGGTTTGGTACTGGACGGGGTGGAGTACGAGCAGTACTTC.

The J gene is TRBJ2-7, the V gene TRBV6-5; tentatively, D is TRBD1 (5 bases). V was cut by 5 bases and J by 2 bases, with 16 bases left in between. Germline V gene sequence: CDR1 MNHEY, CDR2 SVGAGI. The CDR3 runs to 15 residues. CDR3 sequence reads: CASSRGTGQAYEQYF. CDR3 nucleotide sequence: TGTGCCAGCAGTAGGGGAACAGGTCAAGCCTACGAGCAGTACTTC.

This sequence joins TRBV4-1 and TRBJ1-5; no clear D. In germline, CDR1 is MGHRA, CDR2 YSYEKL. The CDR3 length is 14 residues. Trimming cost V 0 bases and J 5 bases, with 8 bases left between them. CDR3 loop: CASSQDRSDQPQHF. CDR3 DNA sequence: TGCGCCAGCAGCCAAGATAGGTCTGATCAGCCCCAGCATTTT.

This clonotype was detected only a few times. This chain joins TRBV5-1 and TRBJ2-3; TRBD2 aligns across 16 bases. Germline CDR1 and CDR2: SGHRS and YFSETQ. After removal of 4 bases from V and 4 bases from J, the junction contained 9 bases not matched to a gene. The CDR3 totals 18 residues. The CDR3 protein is CASSGTGLAGGAADTQYF. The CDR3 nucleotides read TGCGCCAGCAGCGGTACGGGACTAGCGGGAGGGGCTGCAGATACGCAGTATTTT. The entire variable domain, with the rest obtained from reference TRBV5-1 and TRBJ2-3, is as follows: KAGVTQTPRYLIKTRGQQVTLSCSPISGHRSVSWYQQTPGQGLQFLFEYFSETQRNKGNFPGRFSGRQFSNSRSEMNVSTLELGDSALYLCASSGTGLAGGAADTQYFGPGTRLTVL.

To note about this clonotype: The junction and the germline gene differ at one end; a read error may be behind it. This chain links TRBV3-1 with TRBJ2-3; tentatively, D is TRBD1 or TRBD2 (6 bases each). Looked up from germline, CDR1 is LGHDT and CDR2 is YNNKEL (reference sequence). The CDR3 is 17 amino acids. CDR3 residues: CASSPVRGRGGTGTQYF. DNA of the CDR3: TGTGCCAGCAGCCCCGTGCGGGGCAGGGGTGGAACAGGTACGCAGTATTTT.

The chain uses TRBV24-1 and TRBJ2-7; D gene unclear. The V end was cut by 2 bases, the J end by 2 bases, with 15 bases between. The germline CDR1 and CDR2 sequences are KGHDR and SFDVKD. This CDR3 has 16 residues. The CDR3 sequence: CATSDSTRVHTYEQYF. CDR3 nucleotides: TGTGCCACCAGTGATTCTACTCGGGTCCACACCTACGAGCAGTACTTC.

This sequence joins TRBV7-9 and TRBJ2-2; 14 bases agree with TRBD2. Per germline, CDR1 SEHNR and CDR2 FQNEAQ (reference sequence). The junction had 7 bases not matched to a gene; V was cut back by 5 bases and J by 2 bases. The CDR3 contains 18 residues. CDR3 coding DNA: TGTGCCAGCAGCCCCCGACTAGCGGGAGGGTTAAACACCGGGGAGCTGTTTTTT. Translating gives CASSPRLAGGLNTGELFF.

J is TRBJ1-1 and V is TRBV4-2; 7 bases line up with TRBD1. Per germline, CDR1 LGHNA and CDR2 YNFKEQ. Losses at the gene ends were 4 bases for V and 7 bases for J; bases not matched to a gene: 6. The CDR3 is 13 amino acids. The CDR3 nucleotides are TGTGCCAGCAGCCCTCAGGGGACAGATGAAGCTTTCTTT. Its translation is CASSPQGTDEAFF.

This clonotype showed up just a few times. CDR3 coding DNA: TGCGCCAGCAGCTTGGAAGGGACAGGACTAGCGGGCTTTGAAAATGAGCAGTTCTTC. This encodes CASSLEGTGLAGFENEQFF. The chain is built from TRBV5-1 and TRBJ2-1, with TRBD2 matching 11 bases. Germline loops: CDR1 SGHRS, CDR2 YFSETQ. Trimming cost V 0 bases and J 7 bases; bases outside gene matches: 15. This CDR3 is built from 19 residues.

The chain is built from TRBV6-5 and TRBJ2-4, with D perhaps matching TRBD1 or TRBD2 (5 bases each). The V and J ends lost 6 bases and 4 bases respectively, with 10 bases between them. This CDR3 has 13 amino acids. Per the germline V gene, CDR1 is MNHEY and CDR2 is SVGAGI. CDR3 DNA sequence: TGTGCCAGCAGGAGGGACCTTAAAAACATTCAGTACTTC. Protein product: CASRRDLKNIQYF.

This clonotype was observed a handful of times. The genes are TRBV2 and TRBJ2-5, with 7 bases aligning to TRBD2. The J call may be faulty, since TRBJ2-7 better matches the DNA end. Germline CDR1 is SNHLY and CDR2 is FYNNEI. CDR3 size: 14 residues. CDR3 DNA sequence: TGTGCCAGCAGTGTAGTGGGGGGGAACGGCGAGCAGTACTTC. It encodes CASSVVGGNGEQYF.

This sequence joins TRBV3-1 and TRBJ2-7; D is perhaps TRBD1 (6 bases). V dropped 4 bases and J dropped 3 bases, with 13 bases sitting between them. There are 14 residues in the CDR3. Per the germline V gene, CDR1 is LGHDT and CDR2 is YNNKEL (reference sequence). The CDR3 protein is CASSPQTGNYEQYF. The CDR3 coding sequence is TGTGCCAGCAGCCCCCAGACAGGAAACTACGAGCAGTACTTC.

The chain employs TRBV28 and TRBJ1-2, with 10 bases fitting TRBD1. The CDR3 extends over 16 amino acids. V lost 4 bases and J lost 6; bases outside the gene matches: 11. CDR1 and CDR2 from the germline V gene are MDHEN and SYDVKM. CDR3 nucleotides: TGTGCCAGCAGTTCACCCCCCGGACAGGGGGTCAATGGCTACACCTTC. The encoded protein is CASSSPPGQGVNGYTF.

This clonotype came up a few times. The CDR3 DNA reads TGTGCCAGCAGCTTGGGCGGGGGCGTAACAGATACGCAGTATTTT. Protein product: CASSLGGGVTDTQYF. V usage is TRBV7-3 and J usage is TRBJ2-3; D might be TRBD2 (7 bases). V lost 3 bases to trimming and J lost 3 bases, with 13 bases between them. The CDR3 contains 15 residues. Germline V gene data show CDR1 as SGHTA and CDR2 as FQGTGA.

The CDR3 region has the DNA TGTGCCAGCAGTTTAGGGGGGGCACCGAAGACGTCACCCCTCCACTTT. Translation gives CASSLGGAPKTSPLHF. This chain links TRBV27 with TRBJ1-6; maybe TRBD1 (6 bases). Germline V gene lookup returns CDR1 MNHEY and CDR2 SMNVEV (reference sequence). V was clipped by 2 bases and J by 10 bases, with 18 bases between them. The CDR3 totals 16 residues.

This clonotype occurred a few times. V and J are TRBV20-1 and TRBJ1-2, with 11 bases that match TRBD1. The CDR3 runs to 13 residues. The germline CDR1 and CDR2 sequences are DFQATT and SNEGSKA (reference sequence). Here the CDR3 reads CLPTGQGVYGYTF. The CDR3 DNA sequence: TGCCTCCCCACGGGACAGGGGGTATATGGCTACACCTTC.

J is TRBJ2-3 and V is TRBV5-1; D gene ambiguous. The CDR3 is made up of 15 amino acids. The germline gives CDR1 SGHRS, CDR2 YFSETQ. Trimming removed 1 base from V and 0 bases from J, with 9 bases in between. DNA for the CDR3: TGCGCCAGCAGCTTGTACTACACTAGCACAGATACGCAGTATTTT. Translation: CASSLYYTSTDTQYF. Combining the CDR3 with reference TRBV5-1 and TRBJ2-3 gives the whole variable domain KAGVTQTPRYLIKTRGQQVTLSCSPISGHRSVSWYQQTPGQGLQFLFEYFSETQRNKGNFPGRFSGRQFSNSRSEMNVSTLELGDSALYLCASSLYYTSTDTQYFGPGTRLTVL.

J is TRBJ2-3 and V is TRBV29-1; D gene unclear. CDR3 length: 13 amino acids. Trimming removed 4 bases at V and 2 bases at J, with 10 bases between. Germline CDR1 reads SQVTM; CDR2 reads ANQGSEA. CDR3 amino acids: CSVGQLYTDTQYF. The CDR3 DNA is TGCAGCGTTGGGCAACTATACACAGATACGCAGTATTTT.

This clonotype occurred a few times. The CDR3: CSAGRGLGYEQYF. Written as DNA, the CDR3 is TGCAGCGCCGGGCGGGGACTGGGCTACGAGCAGTACTTC. The rearrangement joins TRBV29-1 to TRBJ2-7; a possible D gene is TRBD2 (6 bases). V gave up 7 bases and J gave up 3 bases, with 16 bases separating them. Germline values: CDR1 SQVTM, CDR2 ANQGSEA. The CDR3 loop spans 13 amino acids.